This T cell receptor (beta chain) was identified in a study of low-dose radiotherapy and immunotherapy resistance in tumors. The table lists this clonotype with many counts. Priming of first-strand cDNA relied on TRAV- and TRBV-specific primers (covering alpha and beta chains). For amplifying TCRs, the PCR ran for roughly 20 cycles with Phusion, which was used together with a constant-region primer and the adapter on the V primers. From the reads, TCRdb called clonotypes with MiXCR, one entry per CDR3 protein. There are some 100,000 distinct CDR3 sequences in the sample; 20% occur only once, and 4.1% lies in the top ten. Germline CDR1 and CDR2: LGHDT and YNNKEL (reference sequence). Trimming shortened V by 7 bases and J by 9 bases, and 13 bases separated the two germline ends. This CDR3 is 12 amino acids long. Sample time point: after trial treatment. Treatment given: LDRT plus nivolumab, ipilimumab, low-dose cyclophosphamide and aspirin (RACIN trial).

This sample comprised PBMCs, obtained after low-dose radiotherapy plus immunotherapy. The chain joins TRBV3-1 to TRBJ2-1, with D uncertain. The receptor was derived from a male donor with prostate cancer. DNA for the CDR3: TGTGCCAGCACCCTTTACGATGGTGAGCAGTTCTTC. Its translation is CASTLYDGEQFF.